The clone carrying this TCR beta chain showed up just a few times. Its specificity is not known. The entirety of the isolated RNA underwent reverse transcription, so expressed TCRB transcripts were sequenced. Clones were read by immunoSEQ multiplex PCR, and TCRdb kept only the in-frame ones, dropping some. This sample yields 150,000 to 190,000 clones, of which approximately 12% are seen a single time; roughly 2% belongs to the top ten. This sample stems from a study of beta chain features in type 1 diabetes. Study as a whole: Cell yields, gender and age were similar in healthy donors and patients. Whole-study findings and limits: In these data, an HLA type influence on TCRB rearrangement remained unresolved. Amplification by PCR could prefer shorter templates, with the same effect in patients and controls.

Germline CDR1 is SEHNR and CDR2 is FQNEAQ (reference sequence). This CDR3 region has 14 residues. Trimming removed 5 bases at V and 8 bases at J, with 17 bases between. Once sorted, every population was more than 95% pure. The chain couples TRBV7-9 to TRBJ2-3; D is perhaps TRBD1 or TRBD2 (6 bases each). This clonotype was sampled from a man aged 18 to 30 in good health. The sample taken for sequencing was central memory CD4+ T cells from blood. The CDR3 bases are TGTGCCAGCAGCACAGGCCTGGGGGGCGGTACGCAGTATTTT. It specifies CASSTGLGGGTQYF.